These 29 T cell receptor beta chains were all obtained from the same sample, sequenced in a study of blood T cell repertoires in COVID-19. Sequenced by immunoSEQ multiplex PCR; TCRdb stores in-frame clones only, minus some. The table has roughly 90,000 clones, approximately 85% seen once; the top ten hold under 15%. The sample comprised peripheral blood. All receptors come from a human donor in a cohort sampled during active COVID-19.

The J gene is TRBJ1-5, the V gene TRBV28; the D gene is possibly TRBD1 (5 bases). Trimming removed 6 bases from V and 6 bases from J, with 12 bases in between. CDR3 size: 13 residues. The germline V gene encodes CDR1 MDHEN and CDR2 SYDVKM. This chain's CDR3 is CASSPQAGQPQHF. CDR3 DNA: TGTGCCAGCAGCCCACAGGCCGGTCAGCCCCAGCATTTT.

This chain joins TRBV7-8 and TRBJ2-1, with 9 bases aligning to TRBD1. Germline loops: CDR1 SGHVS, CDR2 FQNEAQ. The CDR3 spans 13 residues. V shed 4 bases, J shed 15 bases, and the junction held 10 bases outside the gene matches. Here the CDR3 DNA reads TGTGCCAGCAGCTACAACAAGGGACAGGGAAGGTTCTTC. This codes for CASSYNKGQGRFF.

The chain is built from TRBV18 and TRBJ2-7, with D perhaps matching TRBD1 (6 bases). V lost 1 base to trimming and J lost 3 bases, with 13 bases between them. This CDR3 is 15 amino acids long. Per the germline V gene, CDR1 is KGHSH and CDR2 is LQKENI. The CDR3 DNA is TGTGCCAGCTCACCACAGGACAGCTATTACTACGAGCAGTACTTC. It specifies CASSPQDSYYYEQYF.

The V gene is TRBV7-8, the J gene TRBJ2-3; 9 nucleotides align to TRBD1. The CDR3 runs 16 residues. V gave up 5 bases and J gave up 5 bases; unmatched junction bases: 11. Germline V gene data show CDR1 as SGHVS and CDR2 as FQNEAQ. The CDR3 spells CASSPIRTGVGDTQYF. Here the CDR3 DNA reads TGTGCCAGCAGCCCAATCAGGACAGGGGTGGGAGATACGCAGTATTTT.

This CDR3 reads CASSGGLARGGTDTQYF. CDR3 bases: TGCGCCAGCAGCGGGGGCCTAGCCCGGGGAGGGACAGATACGCAGTATTTT. The chain combines TRBV5-1 with TRBJ2-3; D perhaps matches TRBD2 (7 bases). The CDR3 consists of 17 residues. V lost 4 bases, J lost 3 bases, and 21 bases lay in between. In germline, CDR1 is SGHRS, CDR2 YFSETQ.

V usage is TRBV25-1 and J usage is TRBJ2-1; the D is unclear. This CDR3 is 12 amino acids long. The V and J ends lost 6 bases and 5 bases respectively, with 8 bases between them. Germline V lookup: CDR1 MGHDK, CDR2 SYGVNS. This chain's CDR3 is CASRLEDNEQFF. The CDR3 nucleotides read TGTGCCAGCAGGCTAGAAGACAATGAGCAGTTCTTC.

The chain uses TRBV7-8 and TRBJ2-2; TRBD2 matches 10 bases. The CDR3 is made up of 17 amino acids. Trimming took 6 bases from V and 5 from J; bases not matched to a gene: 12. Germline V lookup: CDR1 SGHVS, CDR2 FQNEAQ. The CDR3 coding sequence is TGTGCCAGCAGTAGACCAGCGGGGGGGCAAGGAACCGGGGAGCTGTTTTTT. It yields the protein CASSRPAGGQGTGELFF.

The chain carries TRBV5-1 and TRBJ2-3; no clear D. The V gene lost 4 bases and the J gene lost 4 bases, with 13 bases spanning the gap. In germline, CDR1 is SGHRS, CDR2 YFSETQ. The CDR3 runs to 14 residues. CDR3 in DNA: TGCGCCAGCAGCCCCCGAAGAGTGCCAGATACGCAGTATTTT. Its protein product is CASSPRRVPDTQYF.

CDR3: CASSLVGGSSYEQYF. For the CDR3, the DNA is TGTGCCAGCAGCTTAGTCGGAGGGAGCTCCTACGAGCAGTACTTC. This sequence joins TRBV7-2 and TRBJ2-7; tentative D call: TRBD2 (6 bases). V gave up 1 base and J gave up 0 bases, with 10 bases separating them. The CDR3 is 15 amino acids. CDR1 is SGHTA and CDR2 is FQGNSA in the germline V gene.

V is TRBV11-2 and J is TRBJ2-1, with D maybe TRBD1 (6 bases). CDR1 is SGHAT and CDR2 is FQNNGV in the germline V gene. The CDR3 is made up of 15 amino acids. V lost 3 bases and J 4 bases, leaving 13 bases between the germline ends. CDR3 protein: CASSLEGGQYNEQFF. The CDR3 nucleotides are TGTGCCAGCAGCTTGGAAGGTGGACAGTACAATGAGCAGTTCTTC.

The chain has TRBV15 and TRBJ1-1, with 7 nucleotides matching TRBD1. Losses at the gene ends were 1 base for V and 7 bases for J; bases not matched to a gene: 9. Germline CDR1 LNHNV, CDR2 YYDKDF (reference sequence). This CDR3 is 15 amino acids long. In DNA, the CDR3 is TGTGCCACCAGCAGAGTGAAGGGGGCTTTGGGTGAAGCTTTCTTT. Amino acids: CATSRVKGALGEAFF.

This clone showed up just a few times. CDR3 sequence: CATSDLGTVNNEQFF. The CDR3 nucleotides read TGTGCCACCAGTGATCTGGGGACAGTCAACAATGAGCAGTTCTTC. This sequence joins TRBV24-1 and TRBJ2-1; TRBD1 agrees at 7 bases. This CDR3 has 15 residues. V gave up 3 bases and J gave up 5 bases; unmatched junction bases: 6. CDR1 and CDR2 from the germline V gene are KGHDR and SFDVKD.

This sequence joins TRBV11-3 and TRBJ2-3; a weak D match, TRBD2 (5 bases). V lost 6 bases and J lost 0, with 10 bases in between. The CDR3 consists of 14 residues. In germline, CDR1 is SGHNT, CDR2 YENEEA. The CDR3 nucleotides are TGTGCCAGCAGAAAGACGGGGAGCACAGATACGCAGTATTTT. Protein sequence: CASRKTGSTDTQYF.

The CDR3 protein is CASSQWEGVPRDIQYF. CDR3 DNA sequence: TGTGCCAGCAGCCAATGGGAGGGAGTCCCTAGGGACATTCAGTACTTC. The J gene is TRBJ2-4, the V gene TRBV4-2; 7 bases fit TRBD2. The germline CDR1 and CDR2 sequences are LGHNA and YNFKEQ. The V gene end was trimmed by 2 bases and the J gene end by 8 bases; junction bases not matched to a gene: 12. CDR3 length: 16 amino acids.

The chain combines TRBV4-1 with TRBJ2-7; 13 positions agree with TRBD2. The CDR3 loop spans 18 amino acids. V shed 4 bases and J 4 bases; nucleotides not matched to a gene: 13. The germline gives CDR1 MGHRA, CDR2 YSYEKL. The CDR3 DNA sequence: TGCGCCAGCAGCCCGGCACGACTAGCGGGAGGTAGGAGGTACGAGCAGTACTTC. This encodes CASSPARLAGGRRYEQYF.

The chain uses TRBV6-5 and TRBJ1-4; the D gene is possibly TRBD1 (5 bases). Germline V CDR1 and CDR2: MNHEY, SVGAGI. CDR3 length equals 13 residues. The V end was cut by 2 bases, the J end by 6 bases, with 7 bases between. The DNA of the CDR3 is TGTGCCAGCAGTTACGGGGGGTATGAAAAACTGTTTTTT. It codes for CASSYGGYEKLFF.

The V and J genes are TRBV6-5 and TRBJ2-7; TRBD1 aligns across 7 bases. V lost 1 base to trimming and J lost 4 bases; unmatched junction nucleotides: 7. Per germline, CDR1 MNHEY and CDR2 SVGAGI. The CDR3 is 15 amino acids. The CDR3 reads CASSYYRTGVYEQYF. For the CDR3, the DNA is TGTGCCAGCAGTTACTATCGGACAGGAGTTTACGAGCAGTACTTC.

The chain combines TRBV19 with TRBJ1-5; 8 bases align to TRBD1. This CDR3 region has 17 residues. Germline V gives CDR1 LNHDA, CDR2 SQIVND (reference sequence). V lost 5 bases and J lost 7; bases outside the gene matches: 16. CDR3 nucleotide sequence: TGTGCCAGTAGTCAGCTTTTAGGACAGGGTCTCGGGCAGCCCCAGCATTTT. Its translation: CASSQLLGQGLGQPQHF.

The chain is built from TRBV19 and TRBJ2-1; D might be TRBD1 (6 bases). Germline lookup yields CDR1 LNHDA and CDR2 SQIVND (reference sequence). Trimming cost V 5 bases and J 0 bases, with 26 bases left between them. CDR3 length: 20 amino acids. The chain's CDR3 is CASSPTQGRVEVSSYNEQFF. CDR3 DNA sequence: TGTGCCAGTAGTCCAACACAGGGTCGGGTTGAGGTGAGCTCCTACAATGAGCAGTTCTTC.

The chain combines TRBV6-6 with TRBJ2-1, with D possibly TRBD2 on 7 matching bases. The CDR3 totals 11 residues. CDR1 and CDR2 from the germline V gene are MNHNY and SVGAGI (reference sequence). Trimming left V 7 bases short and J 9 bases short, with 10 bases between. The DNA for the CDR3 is TGTGCCAGCAAAGGGGGGGGTGAGCAGTTCTTC. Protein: CASKGGGEQFF.

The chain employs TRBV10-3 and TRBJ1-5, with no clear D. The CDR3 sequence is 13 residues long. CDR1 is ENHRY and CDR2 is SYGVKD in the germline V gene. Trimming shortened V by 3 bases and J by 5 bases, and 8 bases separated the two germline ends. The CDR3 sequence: CAISESADQPQHF. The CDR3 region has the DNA TGTGCCATCAGTGAAAGCGCTGATCAGCCCCAGCATTTT.

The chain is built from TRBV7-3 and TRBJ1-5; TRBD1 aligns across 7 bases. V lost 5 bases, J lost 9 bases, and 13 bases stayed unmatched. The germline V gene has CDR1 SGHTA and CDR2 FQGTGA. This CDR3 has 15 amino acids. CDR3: CASSLDTGEGRPQHF. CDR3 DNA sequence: TGTGCCAGCAGCCTAGACACAGGGGAAGGGCGGCCCCAGCATTTT.

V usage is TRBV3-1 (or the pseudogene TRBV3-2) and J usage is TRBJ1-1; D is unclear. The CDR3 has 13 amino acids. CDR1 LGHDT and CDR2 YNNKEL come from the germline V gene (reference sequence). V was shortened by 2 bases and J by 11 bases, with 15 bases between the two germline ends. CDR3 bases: TGTGCCAGCAGCCAAATGGCAGGTCCCTGGGCTTTCTTT. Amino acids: CASSQMAGPWAFF.

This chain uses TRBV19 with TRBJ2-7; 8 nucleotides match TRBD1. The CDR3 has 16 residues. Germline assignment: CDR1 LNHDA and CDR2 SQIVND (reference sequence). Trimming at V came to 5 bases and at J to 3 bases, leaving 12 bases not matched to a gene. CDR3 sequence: CASSRTGNLDIYEQYF. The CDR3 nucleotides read TGTGCCAGTAGTCGGACAGGGAACTTAGATATCTACGAGCAGTACTTC.

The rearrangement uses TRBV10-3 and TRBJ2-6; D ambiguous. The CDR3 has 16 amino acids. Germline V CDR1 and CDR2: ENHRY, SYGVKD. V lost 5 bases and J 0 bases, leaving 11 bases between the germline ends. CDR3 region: CAISSLYSSGANVLTF. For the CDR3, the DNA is TGTGCCATCAGTTCCCTTTACAGCTCTGGGGCCAACGTCCTGACTTTC.

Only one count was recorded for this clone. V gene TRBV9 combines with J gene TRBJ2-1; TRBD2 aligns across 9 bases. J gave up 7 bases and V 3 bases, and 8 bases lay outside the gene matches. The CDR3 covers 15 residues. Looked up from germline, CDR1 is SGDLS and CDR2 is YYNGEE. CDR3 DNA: TGTGCCAGCAGCGCCCCGGGACTAGCCTCGAATGAGCAGTTCTTC. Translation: CASSAPGLASNEQFF.

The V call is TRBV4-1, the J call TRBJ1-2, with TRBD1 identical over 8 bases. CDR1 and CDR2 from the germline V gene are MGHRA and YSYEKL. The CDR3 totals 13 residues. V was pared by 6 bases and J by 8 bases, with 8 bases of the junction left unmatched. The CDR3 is CASRATGGKGYTF. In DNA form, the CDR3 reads TGCGCCAGCAGGGCTACAGGGGGAAAGGGCTACACCTTC.

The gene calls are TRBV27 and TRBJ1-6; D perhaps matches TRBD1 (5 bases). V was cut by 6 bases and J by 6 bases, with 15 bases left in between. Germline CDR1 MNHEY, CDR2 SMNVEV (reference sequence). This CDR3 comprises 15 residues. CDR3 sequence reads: CASRPGRFPNSPLHF. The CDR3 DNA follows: TGTGCCAGCAGGCCAGGGCGGTTCCCTAATTCACCCCTCCACTTT.

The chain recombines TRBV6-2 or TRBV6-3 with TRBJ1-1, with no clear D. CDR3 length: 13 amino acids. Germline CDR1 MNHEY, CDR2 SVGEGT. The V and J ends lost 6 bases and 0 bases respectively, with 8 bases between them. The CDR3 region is CASSLGMNTEAFF. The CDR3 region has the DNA TGTGCCAGCAGCCTGGGCATGAACACTGAAGCTTTCTTT.